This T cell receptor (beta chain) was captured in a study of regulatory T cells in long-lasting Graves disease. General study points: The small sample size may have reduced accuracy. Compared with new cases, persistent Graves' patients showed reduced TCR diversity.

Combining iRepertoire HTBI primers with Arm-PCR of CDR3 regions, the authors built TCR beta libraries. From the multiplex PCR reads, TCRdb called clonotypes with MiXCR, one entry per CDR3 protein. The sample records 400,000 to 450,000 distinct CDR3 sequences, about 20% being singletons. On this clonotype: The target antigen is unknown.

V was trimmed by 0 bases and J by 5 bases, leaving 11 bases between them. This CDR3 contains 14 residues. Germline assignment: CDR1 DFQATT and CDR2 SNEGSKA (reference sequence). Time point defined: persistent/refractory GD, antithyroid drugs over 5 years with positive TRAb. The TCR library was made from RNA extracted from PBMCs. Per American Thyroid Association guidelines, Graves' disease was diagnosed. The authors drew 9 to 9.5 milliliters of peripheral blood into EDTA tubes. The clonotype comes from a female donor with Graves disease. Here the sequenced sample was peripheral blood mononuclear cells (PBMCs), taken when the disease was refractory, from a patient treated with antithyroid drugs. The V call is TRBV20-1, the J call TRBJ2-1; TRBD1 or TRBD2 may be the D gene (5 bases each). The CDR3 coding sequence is TGCAGTGCTAGAGATCCCCGGGACCACAATGAGCAGTTCTTC. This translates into CSARDPRDHNEQFF.